Below are 23 T cell receptor beta chains sequenced from a single sample in a study of cytomegalovirus exposure and HLA in healthy donors. With 60 Vbeta and 13 Jbeta primers, the PCR was carried out. Sequencing was performed with immunoSEQ multiplex PCR; in TCRdb, only in-frame clones are kept and a portion is missing. Here the sample spans about 100,000 clones, 77% being singletons. Sequenced material: PBMCs. The source is a man over 45 in good health and CMV-seropositive.

J is TRBJ2-3 and V is TRBV11-2; 7 bases are a match to TRBD1. V shed 5 bases and J 2 bases; nucleotides not matched to a gene: 7. The CDR3 spans 15 residues. The V gene's germline CDR1 is SGHAT and CDR2 FQNNGV. For the CDR3, the DNA is TGTGCCAGCAGCGGTAAAGACAGGGACACAGATACGCAGTATTTT. Encoded protein: CASSGKDRDTDTQYF.

This chain uses TRBV12-5 with TRBJ2-3; 8 bases agree with TRBD1. Germline CDR1 LGHNT, CDR2 FRNRAP. The CDR3 length is 17 residues. The ends lost 0 bases at V and 5 bases at J; junction bases unmatched: 10. This CDR3 reads CASGLVLGRGQRDTQYF. The CDR3 DNA sequence: TGTGCTAGTGGTTTGGTACTAGGCAGGGGGCAGAGAGATACGCAGTATTTT.

J is TRBJ1-1 and V is TRBV5-1, with TRBD1 matching 9 bases. The CDR3 totals 13 residues. The V gene end was trimmed by 7 bases and the J gene end by 3 bases; junction bases not matched to a gene: 4. Looked up from germline, CDR1 is SGHRS and CDR2 is YFSETQ. The CDR3 bases are TGCGCCAGCGGGGACAGGGCATACACTGAAGCTTTCTTT. This encodes CASGDRAYTEAFF.

V gene TRBV9 combines with J gene TRBJ2-1; D not resolved. The V gene lost 3 bases and the J gene lost 0 bases, with 10 bases spanning the gap. CDR3 length: 15 residues. Germline CDR1 reads SGDLS; CDR2 reads YYNGEE. CDR3 sequence: CASSAGRSSYNEQFF. The CDR3 DNA sequence: TGTGCCAGCAGCGCCGGTAGGAGCTCCTACAATGAGCAGTTCTTC.

CDR3 coding DNA: TGTGCCAGTAGGCAGGGGGCAGGGGGGACCCAGTACTTC. Protein product: CASRQGAGGTQYF. This chain joins TRBV19 and TRBJ2-5; TRBD1 agrees at 8 bases. Trimming took 6 bases from V and 7 from J; bases not matched to a gene: 7. Germline CDR1 is LNHDA and CDR2 is SQIVND (reference sequence). There are 13 residues in the CDR3.

The rearrangement links TRBV5-5 to TRBJ1-5, with 8 bases matching TRBD1. Per the germline V gene, CDR1 is SGHKS and CDR2 is YYEKEE (reference sequence). The CDR3 has 15 residues. With V trimmed by 4 bases and J by 4 bases, 7 bases remained unmatched. The CDR3 reads CASSRGDRGNQPQHF. DNA of the CDR3: TGTGCCAGCAGCAGAGGAGACAGGGGAAATCAGCCCCAGCATTTT.

This clone was detected only a few times. The chain combines TRBV4-2 with TRBJ2-2; TRBD1 matches at 7 bases. Germline V gives CDR1 LGHNA, CDR2 YNFKEQ. J was trimmed by 4 bases and V by 0 bases; bases with no gene match: 8. The CDR3 loop spans 17 amino acids. The CDR3 loop reads CASSQESEGATTGELFF. CDR3 coding DNA: TGTGCCAGCAGCCAAGAATCCGAGGGGGCAACCACCGGGGAGCTGTTTTTT.

This chain connects TRBV4-2 to TRBJ2-3; TRBD2 might be the D (6 bases). V was clipped by 0 bases and J by 1 base, with 11 bases between them. This CDR3 is built from 16 residues. Per the germline V gene, CDR1 is LGHNA and CDR2 is YNFKEQ. DNA of the CDR3: TGTGCCAGCAGCCAAGACGGGGCTAGCGGCACAGATACGCAGTATTTT. Translation: CASSQDGASGTDTQYF.

The rearrangement uses TRBV4-2 and TRBJ2-1; 11 nucleotides line up with TRBD2. The CDR3 contains 20 residues. J lost 0 bases, V lost 3 bases, and 13 bases had no gene match. Germline lookup yields CDR1 LGHNA and CDR2 YNFKEQ. The CDR3 reads CASSQSLAGGGLSSYNEQFF. The CDR3 DNA reads TGTGCCAGCAGCCAGAGTTTAGCGGGGGGGGGATTGAGCTCCTACAATGAGCAGTTCTTC.

The genes are TRBV6-5 and TRBJ2-7; no clear D gene. CDR1 is MNHEY and CDR2 is SVGAGI in the germline V gene. CDR3 length: 14 amino acids. V was shortened by 0 bases and J by 6 bases, with 12 bases between the two germline ends. CDR3: CASSYSAGFLEQYF. In DNA form, the CDR3 reads TGTGCCAGCAGTTACTCTGCCGGGTTTCTCGAGCAGTACTTC.

The chain carries TRBV4-2 and TRBJ1-1; a weak D match, TRBD1 (6 bases). Per germline, CDR1 LGHNA and CDR2 YNFKEQ. The V and J ends lost 2 bases and 1 base respectively, with 8 bases between them. The CDR3 loop spans 14 amino acids. The CDR3 protein is CASSQSGQNTEAFF. The CDR3 nucleotides read TGTGCCAGCAGCCAATCGGGACAGAACACTGAAGCTTTCTTT.

The rearrangement links TRBV19 to TRBJ1-2; weak D call: TRBD1 (6 bases). This CDR3 comprises 16 residues. V shed 3 bases and J shed 5 bases, with 19 bases lying between them. Germline V gives CDR1 LNHDA, CDR2 SQIVND (reference sequence). CDR3 bases: TGTGCCAGTAGTATGCCTCGCGGGGGCCAGGGGTATGGCTACACCTTC. It yields the protein CASSMPRGGQGYGYTF.

V gene TRBV2 combines with J gene TRBJ2-7; 9 nucleotides agree with TRBD2. Trimming at V came to 2 bases and at J to 4 bases, leaving 6 bases not matched to a gene. The germline CDR1 and CDR2 sequences are SNHLY and FYNNEI. The CDR3 is 15 amino acids. The CDR3 reads CASSERRGGLYEQYF. CDR3 DNA sequence: TGTGCCAGCAGTGAAAGGCGGGGGGGATTATACGAGCAGTACTTC.

This clone has only one observation. The chain is built from TRBV19 and TRBJ2-1; perhaps TRBD2 as D (5 bases). Germline CDR1 LNHDA, CDR2 SQIVND (reference sequence). Trimming shortened V by 3 bases and J by 0 bases, and 12 bases separated the two germline ends. The CDR3 length is 16 residues. The DNA for the CDR3 is TGTGCCAGTAGTATCGGGGTACTGAGCTCCTACAATGAGCAGTTCTTC. It specifies CASSIGVLSSYNEQFF.

This rearrangement joins TRBV21-1 to TRBJ1-2. TRBV21-1 is classified as a pseudogene. The CDR3 length is 15 residues. CDR3 sequence: CASSFRDILNYGYTF. The CDR3, as DNA: TGTGCCAGCAGCTTCCGGGATATACTTAACTATGGCTACACCTTC.

This clone was seen a single time. The chain is built from TRBV29-1 and TRBJ1-4, with D possibly TRBD1 on 6 matching bases. The CDR3 runs 14 residues. V lost 6 bases, J lost 1 base, and 12 bases lay in between. Germline V gene lookup returns CDR1 SQVTM and CDR2 ANQGSEA. Here the CDR3 DNA reads TGCAGCGTGGTCGAAGGGGGAACTAATGAAAAACTGTTTTTT. It is translated as CSVVEGGTNEKLFF.

V is TRBV19 and J is TRBJ1-2, with D perhaps matching TRBD1 (6 bases). In germline, CDR1 is LNHDA, CDR2 SQIVND (reference sequence). Trimming stripped 5 bases from V and 8 bases from J, with 18 bases between. This CDR3 contains 14 residues. The CDR3 nucleotides are TGTGCCAGTAGTCCCTCCTCATCTGACAGGGGCTACACCTTC. Protein: CASSPSSSDRGYTF.

This chain joins TRBV27 and TRBJ1-1, with D possibly matching TRBD1 (5 bases). Germline values: CDR1 MNHEY, CDR2 SMNVEV (reference sequence). V lost 4 bases and J lost 4, with 7 bases in between. The CDR3 runs 12 residues. CDR3 sequence reads: CASSSGGTEAFF. The CDR3 DNA reads as TGTGCCAGCAGTTCGGGGGGCACTGAAGCTTTCTTT.

This clone has a handful of counts. The chain is built from TRBV9 and TRBJ1-3, with D tentatively TRBD1 (6 bases). The germline CDR1 and CDR2 sequences are SGDLS and YYNGEE. The V end lost 2 bases, the J end lost 0 bases, and 12 bases lay between the germline ends. The CDR3 totals 16 residues. This CDR3 is CASSVGQAFSGNTIYF. The CDR3 bases are TGTGCCAGCAGCGTGGGACAAGCCTTCTCTGGAAACACCATATATTTT.

This clone was detected only a few times. This rearrangement joins TRBV28 to TRBJ2-7; no definite D call. The length of the CDR3 is 14 residues. Trimming pared 3 bases from V and 3 bases from J, leaving 12 bases between. Germline-derived CDR1 and CDR2 are MDHEN and SYDVKM. The DNA of the CDR3 is TGTGCCAGCAGTTTGTTTTCGTCCTACTACGAGCAGTACTTC. The encoded protein is CASSLFSSYYEQYF.

This clone was observed once. The CDR3 loop is CASSFGRGILVNTEAFF. CDR3 nucleotide sequence: TGTGCCAGCAGCTTCGGGCGCGGGATCCTCGTGAACACTGAAGCTTTCTTT. This chain links TRBV7-2 with TRBJ1-1, with D unresolved. Germline loops: CDR1 SGHTA, CDR2 FQGNSA. There are 17 residues in the CDR3. The V end lost 3 bases, the J end lost 0 bases, and 17 bases lay between the germline ends.

The chain couples TRBV25-1 to TRBJ1-6; 12 nucleotides align to TRBD1. Germline V gene data show CDR1 as MGHDK and CDR2 as SYGVNS. The ends lost 4 bases at V and 10 bases at J; junction bases unmatched: 11. CDR3 length equals 17 residues. CDR3 sequence: CASSGEGQGAVRSPLHF. For the CDR3, the DNA is TGTGCCAGCAGTGGCGAGGGACAGGGGGCGGTGAGATCACCCCTCCACTTT.

The J gene is TRBJ2-6, the V gene TRBV6-6; weak D call: TRBD2 (6 bases). This CDR3 is 13 amino acids long. Germline lookup yields CDR1 MNHNY and CDR2 SVGAGI (reference sequence). Trimming took 7 bases from V and 14 from J, leaving 18 bases between them. CDR3 DNA: TGTGCCAGCACCCAGGCAGCGGGCCCTTTCCTGACTTTC. Translated: CASTQAAGPFLTF.